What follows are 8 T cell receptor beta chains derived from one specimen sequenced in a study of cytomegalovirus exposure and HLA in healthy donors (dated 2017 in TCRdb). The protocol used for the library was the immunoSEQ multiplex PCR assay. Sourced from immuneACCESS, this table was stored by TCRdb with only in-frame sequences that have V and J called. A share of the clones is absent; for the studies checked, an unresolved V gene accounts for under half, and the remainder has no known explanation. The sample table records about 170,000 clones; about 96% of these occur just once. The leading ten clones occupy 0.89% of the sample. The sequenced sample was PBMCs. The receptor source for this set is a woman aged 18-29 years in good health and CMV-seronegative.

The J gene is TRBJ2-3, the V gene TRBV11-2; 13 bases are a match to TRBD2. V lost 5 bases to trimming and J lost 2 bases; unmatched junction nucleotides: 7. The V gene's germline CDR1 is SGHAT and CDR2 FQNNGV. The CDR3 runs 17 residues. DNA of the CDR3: TGTGCCAGCAGCCGGATCGGGACTAGCGGGGTCACAGATACGCAGTATTTT. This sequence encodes CASSRIGTSGVTDTQYF.

CDR3 sequence (DNA): TGTGCCAGCAGCTTAAGGGCAGGGGTGAACACTGAAGCTTTCTTT. The encoded protein is CASSLRAGVNTEAFF. The rearrangement joins TRBV13 to TRBJ1-1; maybe TRBD1 (6 bases). The CDR3 consists of 15 residues. Germline CDR1 PRHDT, CDR2 FYEKMQ (reference sequence). The ends were cut back, 2 bases at V and 0 bases at J, with 10 bases in the middle.

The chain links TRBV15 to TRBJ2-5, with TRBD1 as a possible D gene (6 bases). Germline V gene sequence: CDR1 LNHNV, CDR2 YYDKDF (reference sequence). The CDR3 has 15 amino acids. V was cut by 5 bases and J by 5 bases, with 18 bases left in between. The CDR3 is CATSQERGTFETQYF. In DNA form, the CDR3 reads TGTGCCACCAGCCAGGAGAGGGGGACGTTTGAGACCCAGTACTTC.

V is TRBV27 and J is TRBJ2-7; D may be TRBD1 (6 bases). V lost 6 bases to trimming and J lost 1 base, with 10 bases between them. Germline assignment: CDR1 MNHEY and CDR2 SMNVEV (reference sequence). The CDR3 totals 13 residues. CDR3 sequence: CASSRDRSYEQYF. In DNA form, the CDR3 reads TGTGCCAGCAGCCGTGACAGGTCCTACGAGCAGTACTTC.

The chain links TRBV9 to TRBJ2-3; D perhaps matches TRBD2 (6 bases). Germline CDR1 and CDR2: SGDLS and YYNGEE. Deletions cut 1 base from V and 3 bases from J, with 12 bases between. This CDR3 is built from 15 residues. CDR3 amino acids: CASSVSGGETDTQYF. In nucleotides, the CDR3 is TGTGCCAGCAGCGTATCCGGGGGAGAGACAGATACGCAGTATTTT.

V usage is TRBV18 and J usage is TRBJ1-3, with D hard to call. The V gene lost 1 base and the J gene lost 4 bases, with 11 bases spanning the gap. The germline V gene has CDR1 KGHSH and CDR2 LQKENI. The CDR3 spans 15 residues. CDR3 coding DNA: TGTGCCAGCTCACCACAGGGAGATCTGGGAAACACCATATATTTT. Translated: CASSPQGDLGNTIYF.

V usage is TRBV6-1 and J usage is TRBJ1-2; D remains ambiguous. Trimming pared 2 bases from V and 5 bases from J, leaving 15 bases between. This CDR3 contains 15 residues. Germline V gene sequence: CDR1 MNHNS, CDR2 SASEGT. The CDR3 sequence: CASSERTPPRYGYTF. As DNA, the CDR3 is TGTGCCAGCAGTGAAAGAACCCCTCCACGGTATGGCTACACCTTC.

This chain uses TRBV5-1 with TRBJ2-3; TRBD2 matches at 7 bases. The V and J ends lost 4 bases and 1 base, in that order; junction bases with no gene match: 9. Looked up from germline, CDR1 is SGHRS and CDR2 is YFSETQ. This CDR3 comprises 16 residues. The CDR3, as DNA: TGCGCCAGCAGCCCCACTCGTGCGGGGGGCACAGATACGCAGTATTTT. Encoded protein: CASSPTRAGGTDTQYF.